These 14 T cell receptor beta chains share one sample of origin, sequenced in a study of blood T cell repertoires in COVID-19. Generated by immunoSEQ multiplex PCR, the TCRdb table keeps only in-frame clones and is missing some. The sample contains some 170,000 clones, roughly 84% of which appear only once. The sample consisted of peripheral blood. Source of these receptors: a woman of 80 years or more with active or convalescent COVID-19.

The gene calls are TRBV18 and TRBJ2-5, with D maybe TRBD2 (6 bases). This CDR3 is 18 amino acids long. From germline, CDR1 is KGHSH and CDR2 LQKENI. Trimming left V 2 bases short and J 0 bases short, with 19 bases between. The CDR3 reads CASSPGGATGWYQETQYF. CDR3 nucleotides: TGTGCCAGCTCACCAGGAGGGGCGACGGGATGGTACCAAGAGACCCAGTACTTC.

The chain joins TRBV6-2 or TRBV6-3 to TRBJ1-1; 10 bases line up with TRBD1. Germline trimming cut 1 base from V and 1 base from J; bases unmatched to any gene: 12. Germline assignment: CDR1 MNHEY and CDR2 SVGEGT. The CDR3 loop spans 19 amino acids. CDR3 residues: CASSYFLGEGQGKNTEAFF. CDR3 nucleotide sequence: TGTGCCAGCAGTTACTTTTTGGGGGAGGGACAGGGGAAGAACACTGAAGCTTTCTTT.

The chain is built from TRBV5-1 and TRBJ2-3; 11 bases agree with TRBD2. The CDR3 spans 15 residues. Germline V gene lookup returns CDR1 SGHRS and CDR2 YFSETQ. V trimming: 2 bases; J trimming: 1 base; junction bases outside the gene matches: 0. CDR3 nucleotides: TGCGCCAGCAGCTTTAGCGGGGGGGGCACAGATACGCAGTATTTT. This translates into CASSFSGGGTDTQYF.

This clone was counted a few times. V is TRBV19 and J is TRBJ1-3, with 7 nucleotides matching TRBD1. The germline V gene encodes CDR1 LNHDA and CDR2 SQIVND (reference sequence). V lost 4 bases and J lost 7; bases outside the gene matches: 7. The CDR3 is made up of 14 amino acids. The CDR3 sequence: CASSTTGMRNTIYF. DNA for the CDR3: TGTGCCAGTAGTACGACAGGGATGCGCAACACCATATATTTT. The variable domain in full, completed from reference TRBV19 and TRBJ1-3, reads DGGITQSPKYLFRKEGQNVTLSCEQNLNHDAMYWYRQDPGQGLRLIYYSQIVNDFQKGDIAEGYSVSREKKESFPLTVTSAQKNPTAFYLCASSTTGMRNTIYFGEGSWLTVV.

This chain joins TRBV6-5 and TRBJ1-3; no firm D call. Trimming pared 4 bases from V and 8 bases from J, leaving 15 bases between. The CDR3 length is 14 residues. Germline V gene sequence: CDR1 MNHEY, CDR2 SVGAGI. The DNA of the CDR3 is TGTGCCAGCAGTTCCGGTTCGTACCCGGACACCATATATTTT. Protein product: CASSSGSYPDTIYF.

This clone was recorded only once. The rearrangement uses TRBV19 and TRBJ2-7, with 12 bases aligning to TRBD1. From germline, CDR1 is LNHDA and CDR2 SQIVND (reference sequence). The CDR3 contains 14 residues. The V and J ends lost 4 bases and 7 bases, in that order; junction bases with no gene match: 5. CDR3 sequence reads: CASSTGGQGAEQYF. The CDR3 bases are TGTGCCAGTAGTACTGGGGGACAGGGGGCGGAGCAGTACTTC.

CDR3 sequence: CASSLQGHLPANYGYTF. As DNA, the CDR3 is TGTGCCAGCAGTTTACAGGGACATTTACCAGCTAACTATGGCTACACCTTC. The rearrangement joins TRBV27 to TRBJ1-2; TRBD1 is a possible D gene (6 bases). Trimming left V 2 bases short and J 0 bases short, with 16 bases between. CDR1 is MNHEY and CDR2 is SMNVEV in the germline V gene (reference sequence). The CDR3 is 17 residues long.

This clone was counted between two and nine times. This chain joins TRBV19 and TRBJ1-4; TRBD1 aligns across 7 bases. V trimming: 4 bases; J trimming: 0 bases; junction bases outside the gene matches: 2. CDR3 length: 15 residues. Germline V gene data show CDR1 as LNHDA and CDR2 as SQIVND (reference sequence). CDR3 nucleotide sequence: TGTGCCAGTAGTACTGGACAGGCAACTAATGAAAAACTGTTTTTT. Translation gives CASSTGQATNEKLFF.

The chain has TRBV5-1 and TRBJ2-1; TRBD2 is a possible D gene (5 bases). This CDR3 spans 14 amino acids. Per the germline V gene, CDR1 is SGHRS and CDR2 is YFSETQ. Between the trimmed V and J ends, which lost 5 bases and 4 bases, there was a span of 13 bases. The CDR3 sequence: CASRGLVLYNEQFF. The DNA of the CDR3 is TGCGCCAGCAGAGGACTGGTACTGTACAATGAGCAGTTCTTC.

This chain links TRBV30 with TRBJ2-1; 8 nucleotides align to TRBD2. The CDR3 contains 13 residues. Unmatched junction bases numbered 6, after V lost 3 bases and J lost 8 bases. Germline V gene data show CDR1 as GTSNPN and CDR2 as SVGIG (reference sequence). The DNA of the CDR3 is TGTGCCTGGAGGAGCGGGGGCCGGTATGAGCAGTTCTTC. Encoded protein: CAWRSGGRYEQFF.

The chain employs TRBV10-3 and TRBJ2-1, with 9 bases lining up with TRBD1. The CDR3 contains 15 residues. Germline values: CDR1 ENHRY, CDR2 SYGVKD. Germline trimming cut 8 bases from V and 0 bases from J; bases unmatched to any gene: 5. Here the CDR3 reads CAIDGQGSSYNEQFF. The CDR3, as DNA: TGTGCCATCGACGGACAGGGGAGCTCCTACAATGAGCAGTTCTTC.

The genes are TRBV19 and TRBJ2-7; D might be TRBD1 (6 bases). Germline V gives CDR1 LNHDA, CDR2 SQIVND (reference sequence). Trimming removed 7 bases at V and 0 bases at J, with 10 bases between. The CDR3 totals 13 residues. The CDR3 DNA is TGTGCCAGTACTACAGGGTTCTCCTACGAGCAGTACTTC. This gives the protein CASTTGFSYEQYF.

The chain carries TRBV7-2 and TRBJ2-1, with 7 nucleotides matching TRBD1. CDR3 length: 13 residues. Trimming took 4 bases from V and 6 from J; bases not matched to a gene: 3. Germline lookup yields CDR1 SGHTA and CDR2 FQGNSA. Written as DNA, the CDR3 is TGTGCCAGCAGCTACCGGGACAGCAATGAGCAGTTCTTC. This translates into CASSYRDSNEQFF.

J is TRBJ2-1 and V is TRBV6-6, with TRBD1 matching 7 bases. Per the germline V gene, CDR1 is MNHNY and CDR2 is SVGAGI (reference sequence). V lost 2 bases to trimming and J lost 5 bases; unmatched junction nucleotides: 9. There are 16 residues in the CDR3. In DNA form, the CDR3 reads TGTGCCAGCAGTTACCCGGCCGGGACAGTCAACAATGAGCAGTTCTTC. This encodes CASSYPAGTVNNEQFF.